Below, 26 T cell receptor beta chains from the same sample are listed, as sequenced in a study of blood T cell repertoires in COVID-19 (dated by TCRdb to 2019 to 2021). Library method: the immunoSEQ multiplex PCR assay. Entries here come from immuneACCESS through TCRdb and include only in-frame sequences with V and J called. Some clones fail to appear in such tables; in the studies checked, an unresolved V gene covers under half of the shortfall, and the cause of the remainder is unknown. Within this sample are approximately 180,000 clones, with roughly 86% of them counted one time only. The top ten clonotypes cover just under 2.5% of the sample. The material sequenced was peripheral blood. These receptors were taken from a man in his forties with active or convalescent COVID-19.

The genes are TRBV11-2 and TRBJ2-5; 12 positions match TRBD2. This CDR3 spans 14 amino acids. The V gene's germline CDR1 is SGHAT and CDR2 FQNNGV. J gave up 7 bases and V 5 bases, and 5 bases lay outside the gene matches. The CDR3 DNA reads TGTGCCAGCAGCCTAGCGGGGGGGCCGGGGACCCAGTACTTC. Its protein is CASSLAGGPGTQYF.

V is TRBV19 and J is TRBJ1-1; perhaps TRBD1 as D (5 bases). From germline, CDR1 is LNHDA and CDR2 SQIVND (reference sequence). The CDR3 is 14 amino acids. V was clipped by 5 bases and J by 1 base, with 11 bases between them. CDR3 DNA sequence: TGTGCCAGTAGTCTCGGTGGGGCGAACACTGAAGCTTTCTTT. Translation gives CASSLGGANTEAFF.

CDR3 sequence (DNA): TGTGCCAGCGGACAGGGGCCCGGGTGGGAGCTGTTTTTT. It codes for CASGQGPGWELFF. This chain connects TRBV10-3 to TRBJ2-2; 9 bases map to TRBD1. J gave up 9 bases and V 10 bases, and 9 bases lay outside the gene matches. The CDR3 extends over 13 amino acids. CDR1 is ENHRY, CDR2 SYGVKD, per germline.

This rearrangement joins TRBV6-1 to TRBJ1-3; D is possibly TRBD1 (5 bases). The CDR3 runs to 16 residues. Germline V gene data show CDR1 as MNHNS and CDR2 as SASEGT. V was clipped by 2 bases and J by 3 bases, with 14 bases between them. The CDR3 loop is CASSEYAGRSGNTIYF. CDR3 nucleotide sequence: TGTGCCAGCAGTGAATATGCAGGGCGGAGTGGAAACACCATATATTTT.

This clone showed up just once. V is TRBV4-3 and J is TRBJ1-6; no firm D call. V was shortened by 1 base and J by 7 bases, with 8 bases between the two germline ends. The CDR3 covers 14 residues. Germline V gene sequence: CDR1 LGHNA, CDR2 YSLEER. The CDR3 is CASSQVTVNSPLHF. CDR3 DNA: TGCGCCAGCAGCCAAGTAACGGTGAATTCACCCCTCCACTTT.

The rearrangement joins TRBV28 to TRBJ2-3, with 16 bases lining up with TRBD2. The length of the CDR3 is 19 residues. The V gene's germline CDR1 is MDHEN and CDR2 SYDVKM. The trim removed 5 bases at V and 4 bases at J, leaving 12 bases unmatched. The CDR3 region has the DNA TGTGCCAGCAGTGGACCAGGGACTAGCGGGGGGGCCGGAGCAGATACGCAGTATTTT. Protein: CASSGPGTSGGAGADTQYF.

The J gene is TRBJ2-5, the V gene TRBV3-1 (or the pseudogene TRBV3-2); TRBD2 is a possible D gene (5 bases). The germline CDR1 and CDR2 sequences are LGHDT and YNNKEL (reference sequence). Trimming left V 3 bases short and J 3 bases short, with 11 bases between. The length of the CDR3 is 14 residues. The chain's CDR3 is CASSQDVAKETQYF. The CDR3 DNA is TGTGCCAGCAGCCAGGACGTAGCGAAAGAGACCCAGTACTTC.

The gene calls are TRBV4-1 and TRBJ1-2, with TRBD1 matching over 7 bases. The germline CDR1 and CDR2 sequences are MGHRA and YSYEKL. The trim removed 2 bases at V and 3 bases at J, leaving 6 bases unmatched. This CDR3 contains 15 residues. The CDR3 nucleotides are TGCGCCAGCAGCCAACCCGGGACAGACCACTATGGCTACACCTTC. It translates to CASSQPGTDHYGYTF.

This rearrangement joins TRBV6-5 to TRBJ1-1, with D perhaps matching TRBD1 (5 bases). V dropped 11 bases and J dropped 0 bases, with 16 bases sitting between them. CDR1 and CDR2 (germline): MNHEY, SVGAGI. CDR3 length: 14 residues. CDR3 in amino acids: CASRDQGVNTEAFF. CDR3 sequence (DNA): TGTGCCTCCAGGGATCAGGGCGTGAACACTGAAGCTTTCTTT.

This clone was found a few times. The chain links TRBV12-5 to TRBJ2-3; 9 positions agree with TRBD1. Germline V gives CDR1 LGHNT, CDR2 FRNRAP. This CDR3 spans 16 amino acids. V shed 5 bases and J 3 bases; nucleotides not matched to a gene: 9. The CDR3 region has the DNA TGTGCTAGTGGTCCGGGGACAGGGAGAACGACAGATACGCAGTATTTT. Residues: CASGPGTGRTTDTQYF.

This chain connects TRBV6-1 to TRBJ2-2; 12 bases are shared with TRBD2. Germline CDR1 MNHNS, CDR2 SASEGT. The CDR3 contains 16 residues. With 2 bases clipped from V and 7 bases from J, the junction kept 5 bases outside the gene matches. CDR3 protein: CASSERLAGDHGELFF. CDR3 nucleotide sequence: TGTGCCAGCAGTGAAAGACTAGCGGGGGACCACGGGGAGCTGTTTTTT.

V usage is TRBV30 and J usage is TRBJ2-6; maybe TRBD1 (6 bases). The CDR3 is 21 residues long. Germline V lookup: CDR1 GTSNPN, CDR2 SVGIG (reference sequence). With 8 bases removed from V and 0 bases from J, the gap between germline ends came to 32 bases. CDR3 in amino acids: CAGELGQPLVDINSGANVLTF. CDR3 bases: TGTGCCGGAGAGCTAGGACAGCCCCTTGTTGATATTAACTCTGGGGCCAACGTCCTGACTTTC.

The V and J genes are TRBV7-2 and TRBJ2-7; TRBD1 matches at 7 bases. V trimming: 5 bases; J trimming: 0 bases; junction bases outside the gene matches: 7. Germline V gives CDR1 SGHTA, CDR2 FQGNSA. CDR3 length: 15 residues. This chain's CDR3 is CASSPGTATSYEQYF. DNA for the CDR3: TGTGCCAGCAGCCCGGGGACAGCCACCTCCTACGAGCAGTACTTC.

This clone showed up just once. The chain recombines TRBV3-1 (or the pseudogene TRBV3-2) with TRBJ2-7; 12 bases map to TRBD1. This CDR3 region has 16 residues. The germline V gene encodes CDR1 LGHDT and CDR2 YNNKEL (reference sequence). V gave up 4 bases and J gave up 5 bases; unmatched junction bases: 9. Here the CDR3 reads CASSRPVGTGGNEQYF. DNA of the CDR3: TGTGCCAGCAGCCGCCCAGTAGGGACAGGGGGCAACGAGCAGTACTTC.

Here the CDR3 reads CASSGTGRDGTGELFF. The CDR3 DNA is TGTGCCAGCAGTGGCACGGGGAGGGATGGCACCGGGGAGCTGTTTTTT. V gene TRBV28 combines with J gene TRBJ2-2; 7 nucleotides agree with TRBD2. CDR1 MDHEN and CDR2 SYDVKM come from the germline V gene. J was trimmed by 4 bases and V by 5 bases; bases with no gene match: 10. CDR3 length equals 16 residues.

The sample holds a few counts of this clone. The chain uses TRBV19 and TRBJ2-7, with 9 bases aligning to TRBD1. The CDR3 length is 14 residues. Trimming removed 5 bases from V and 6 bases from J; junction bases left unmatched: 8. Germline V gives CDR1 LNHDA, CDR2 SQIVND (reference sequence). The CDR3 bases are TGTGCCAGTAGTTTCGGGACAGGGCCCTCCGAGCAGTACTTC. Its protein is CASSFGTGPSEQYF.

This chain links TRBV7-8 with TRBJ2-1; D is unclear. The germline V gene has CDR1 SGHVS and CDR2 FQNEAQ. V was clipped by 1 base and J by 6 bases, with 13 bases between them. This CDR3 comprises 15 residues. CDR3 sequence reads: CASSLGSLWVNEQFF. Here the CDR3 DNA reads TGTGCCAGCAGCTTAGGTAGCTTATGGGTCAATGAGCAGTTCTTC.

The chain employs TRBV11-2 and TRBJ1-2; no clear D. The germline V gene has CDR1 SGHAT and CDR2 FQNNGV. V was cut by 0 bases and J by 7 bases, with 9 bases left in between. This CDR3 is 13 amino acids long. CDR3 loop: CASSLDIGSGYTF. CDR3 DNA: TGTGCCAGCAGCTTAGATATAGGGAGTGGCTACACCTTC. The full variable domain, its missing parts supplied by reference TRBV11-2 and TRBJ1-2, is EAGVAQSPRYKIIEKRQSVAFWCNPISGHATLYWYQQILGQGPKLLIQFQNNGVVDDSQLPKDRFSAERLKGVDSTLKIQPAKLEDSAVYLCASSLDIGSGYTFGSGTRLTVV.

This chain uses TRBV10-1 with TRBJ2-5, with 7 bases that match TRBD2. J gave up 3 bases and V 2 bases, and 6 bases lay outside the gene matches. The CDR3 loop spans 15 amino acids. The germline V gene encodes CDR1 WNHNN and CDR2 SYGVQD (reference sequence). CDR3 sequence (DNA): TGCGCCAGCAGTGAGGGACGGGGAGGGGAAGAGACCCAGTACTTC. Protein product: CASSEGRGGEETQYF.

This chain uses TRBV6-5 with TRBJ1-1, with TRBD1 identical over 8 bases. Germline lookup yields CDR1 MNHEY and CDR2 SVGAGI. V gave up 6 bases and J gave up 3 bases; unmatched junction bases: 3. This CDR3 has 13 residues. CDR3 nucleotide sequence: TGTGCCAGCAGGGGACAGGCGTACACTGAAGCTTTCTTT. Its translation: CASRGQAYTEAFF.

The sample holds a few counts of this clone. The chain has TRBV30 and TRBJ1-1; 8 nucleotides align to TRBD1. This CDR3 contains 13 residues. Trimming took 4 bases from V and 1 from J; bases not matched to a gene: 2. CDR1 and CDR2 (germline): GTSNPN, SVGIG (reference sequence). The CDR3 nucleotides are TGTGCCTGGAAAGGGACAGGGAACACTGAAGCTTTCTTT. It yields the protein CAWKGTGNTEAFF.

V is TRBV6-5 and J is TRBJ2-3, with D maybe TRBD2 (5 bases). The length of the CDR3 is 15 residues. Trimming left V 5 bases short and J 0 bases short, with 12 bases between. Per the germline V gene, CDR1 is MNHEY and CDR2 is SVGAGI. CDR3 residues: CASSPRTGSTDTQYF. CDR3 nucleotides: TGTGCCAGCAGTCCTCGGACGGGAAGCACAGATACGCAGTATTTT.

The chain employs TRBV7-6 and TRBJ1-4; a weak D match, TRBD1 (5 bases). The V and J ends lost 8 bases and 3 bases respectively, with 16 bases between them. CDR3 size: 15 residues. CDR1 and CDR2 from the germline V gene are SGHVS and FNYEAQ. The CDR3 is CASRRGGTANEKLFF. The CDR3 DNA reads TGTGCCAGCCGCAGAGGCGGGACGGCTAATGAAAAACTGTTTTTT.

This clone has only one observation. CDR3 DNA sequence: TGCGCCAGCAGCCATTGGGACAGGGCGAATGAGCAGTTCTTC. Translating it yields CASSHWDRANEQFF. The V and J genes are TRBV4-1 and TRBJ2-1, with 9 bases matching TRBD1. J gave up 7 bases and V 3 bases, and 4 bases lay outside the gene matches. Looked up from germline, CDR1 is MGHRA and CDR2 is YSYEKL. The CDR3 loop spans 14 amino acids.

This chain uses TRBV4-2 with TRBJ2-1, with 9 bases matching TRBD2. This CDR3 is 16 amino acids long. Per germline, CDR1 LGHNA and CDR2 YNFKEQ. After removal of 4 bases from V and 10 bases from J, the junction contained 14 bases not matched to a gene. The CDR3 sequence: CASSLGTSYVLEEQFF. Written as DNA, the CDR3 is TGTGCCAGCAGCCTAGGGACTAGCTATGTGTTAGAGGAGCAGTTCTTC.

The chain carries TRBV5-6 and TRBJ2-5, with D unclear. The CDR3 spans 13 residues. Trimming left V 0 bases short and J 3 bases short, with 6 bases between. The germline V gene has CDR1 SGHDT and CDR2 YYEEEE. CDR3 in DNA: TGTGCCAGCAGCTTGGGCAGAAAAGAGACCCAGTACTTC. Amino acids: CASSLGRKETQYF.